These 17 T cell receptor beta chains share one sample of origin, sequenced in a study of blood T cells in healthy people across ages. Primed by a sample-barcoded 5' primer and a J-beta primer mix, a second PCR proceeded for 7 to 11 cycles. TCRdb processed the 5' RACE reads anew with MiXCR; each CDR3 protein has one entry. The sample includes some 1 million distinct CDR3 sequences, around 45% of them seen just once. Material for sequencing was blood. The receptor source for this set is a woman aged 55-75 years in good health.

This chain uses TRBV20-1 with TRBJ1-2; possible D gene TRBD1, 5 bases. This CDR3 is built from 14 residues. Germline V gives CDR1 DFQATT, CDR2 SNEGSKA (reference sequence). V shed 6 bases and J shed 3 bases, with 17 bases lying between them. In DNA form, the CDR3 reads TGCAGTGCCGGGGCCCCCCAGGGAGACTATGGCTACACCTTC. It yields the protein CSAGAPQGDYGYTF.

The gene calls are TRBV9 and TRBJ2-3; TRBD2 might be the D (6 bases). V lost 2 bases and J lost 3, with 16 bases in between. The germline V gene has CDR1 SGDLS and CDR2 YYNGEE. The CDR3 spans 16 residues. CDR3 loop: CASSVSSEISTDTQYF. Written as DNA, the CDR3 is TGTGCCAGCAGCGTGTCTAGCGAGATCTCTACAGATACGCAGTATTTT.

This clonotype was counted only a few times. The CDR3 sequence is CASSRSSNEQFF. CDR3 coding DNA: TGCGCCAGCAGCCGGAGCAGCAATGAGCAGTTCTTC. V usage is TRBV5-1 and J usage is TRBJ2-1, with unresolved D. This CDR3 is built from 12 residues. Looked up from germline, CDR1 is SGHRS and CDR2 is YFSETQ. The germline V and J ends were trimmed by 4 bases and 6 bases, with 8 bases remaining between them.

The chain combines TRBV2 with TRBJ2-3; perhaps TRBD2 as D (5 bases). Germline V gives CDR1 SNHLY, CDR2 FYNNEI. The length of the CDR3 is 17 residues. The ends were cut back, 6 bases at V and 2 bases at J, with 21 bases in the middle. CDR3 DNA: TGTGCCAGCAGAGAGCCCTCACTAGAGCCCCTCACAGATACGCAGTATTTT. Its translation is CASREPSLEPLTDTQYF.

This clonotype was found once. The chain has TRBV20-1 and TRBJ2-1, with 10 positions matching TRBD2. This CDR3 comprises 13 residues. Germline CDR1 DFQATT, CDR2 SNEGSKA (reference sequence). J gave up 9 bases and V 5 bases, and 7 bases lay outside the gene matches. The CDR3 sequence: CSAAPTSGPEQFF. The CDR3 DNA reads as TGCAGTGCTGCCCCGACTAGCGGGCCTGAGCAGTTCTTC.

The chain's CDR3 is CAWSGRQTSYNEQFF. CDR3 coding DNA: TGTGCCTGGAGTGGGCGACAGACGAGCTACAATGAGCAGTTCTTC. The J gene is TRBJ2-1, the V gene TRBV30, with a weak D call TRBD1 (5 bases). The V and J ends lost 1 base and 3 bases respectively, with 13 bases between them. CDR3 size: 15 residues. Germline V CDR1 and CDR2: GTSNPN, SVGIG (reference sequence).

V and J are TRBV20-1 and TRBJ2-5, with TRBD2 as a possible D gene (5 bases). The CDR3 length is 14 residues. Germline assignment: CDR1 DFQATT and CDR2 SNEGSKA (reference sequence). V shed 1 base and J shed 5 bases, with 14 bases lying between them. The CDR3 loop is CSARGAGHTETQYF. The DNA for the CDR3 is TGCAGTGCTAGAGGGGCGGGCCACACGGAGACCCAGTACTTC.

The V call is TRBV24-1, the J call TRBJ2-1; the match to TRBD2 covers 14 bases. After removal of 4 bases from V and 5 bases from J, the junction contained 9 bases not matched to a gene. The germline CDR1 and CDR2 sequences are KGHDR and SFDVKD. This CDR3 spans 18 amino acids. CDR3 nucleotides: TGTGCCACCAGTGACTCGACTAGCGGGAGGGCCCTAAACAATGAGCAGTTCTTC. This gives the protein CATSDSTSGRALNNEQFF.

The CDR3: CASNEGSGANVLTF. In DNA, the CDR3 is TGCGCCAGCAATGAGGGCTCTGGGGCCAACGTCCTGACTTTC. The chain employs TRBV5-1 and TRBJ2-6; perhaps TRBD2 as D (5 bases). V was trimmed by 6 bases and J by 0 bases, leaving 7 bases between them. The CDR3 totals 14 residues. The germline V gene has CDR1 SGHRS and CDR2 YFSETQ.

For this clonotype: Relative to the germline gene, one junction end is altered; a read error may explain this. The chain carries TRBV18 and TRBJ2-1; 9 bases fit TRBD2. Germline V gene lookup returns CDR1 KGHSH and CDR2 LQKENI. The CDR3 contains 18 residues. The CDR3 region is CASSQLAAGGSSYNKQFF. As DNA, the CDR3 is TGTGCCAGCTCACAGTTGGCAGCGGGGGGTAGCTCCTACAATAAGCAGTTCTTC.

This chain links TRBV9 with TRBJ2-3; D gene unclear. The CDR3 extends over 15 amino acids. Trimming stripped 4 bases from V and 0 bases from J, with 12 bases between. Per the germline V gene, CDR1 is SGDLS and CDR2 is YYNGEE. The CDR3 sequence is CASSPPRPSTDTQYF. As DNA, the CDR3 is TGTGCCAGCAGCCCCCCCCGGCCTAGCACAGATACGCAGTATTTT.

The J gene is TRBJ2-7, the V gene TRBV6-5, with 9 bases that match TRBD1. This CDR3 comprises 13 residues. Trimming removed 6 bases from V and 7 bases from J; junction bases left unmatched: 7. Germline lookup yields CDR1 MNHEY and CDR2 SVGAGI. The CDR3 loop is CASSGTGTNEQYF. In DNA form, the CDR3 reads TGTGCCAGCAGCGGGACAGGGACCAATGAGCAGTACTTC.

This clonotype came up once. The gene calls are TRBV20-1 and TRBJ1-1; D unclear. Per the germline V gene, CDR1 is DFQATT and CDR2 is SNEGSKA (reference sequence). The CDR3 length is 14 residues. V lost 6 bases to trimming and J lost 1 base, with 15 bases between them. As DNA, the CDR3 is TGCAGTGCCCGAATGCCGTCAGGGAACACTGAAGCTTTCTTT. Its translation is CSARMPSGNTEAFF.

As concerns this clonotype: The junction differs from germline at one of its ends, possibly a read error. V and J are TRBV7-9 and TRBJ2-6; maybe TRBD1 (5 bases). CDR1 SEHNR and CDR2 FQNEAQ come from the germline V gene (reference sequence). This CDR3 contains 14 residues. CDR3 coding DNA: TGTGCCACCAGCTTAGGGGCTGGGGCCAACGTCCTGACTTTC. The encoded protein is CATSLGAGANVLTF.

This clonotype was observed a few times. The CDR3 DNA reads TGTGCCAGCAGTTCCGGACTAGCGGTAGTTAGCACAGATACGCAGTATTTT. This sequence encodes CASSSGLAVVSTDTQYF. V is TRBV27 and J is TRBJ2-3; 10 bases agree with TRBD2. After removal of 4 bases from V and 0 bases from J, the junction contained 7 bases not matched to a gene. The CDR3 totals 17 residues. CDR1 and CDR2 (germline): MNHEY, SMNVEV (reference sequence).

This clonotype appeared a few times. The chain has TRBV21-1 and TRBJ2-1; the table names TRBD2, a call not compared with the DNA. TRBV21-1 is labeled a pseudogene. This CDR3 is built from 15 residues. CDR3 coding DNA: TGTGCCAGCAGCGAGACTAGCGGAAGAGACAATGAGCAGTTCTTC. Translated: CASSETSGRDNEQFF.

The chain links TRBV4-1 to TRBJ2-7; 8 bases match TRBD2. Germline-derived CDR1 and CDR2 are MGHRA and YSYEKL. The CDR3 sequence is 15 residues long. Trimming at V came to 1 base and at J to 5 bases, leaving 7 bases not matched to a gene. CDR3 bases: TGCGCCAGCAGCCAAGGGCACAGCGGGAGTCACGAGCAGTACTTC. This encodes CASSQGHSGSHEQYF.